Listed below are T cell receptor beta chains from one sample, sequenced in a study of neurological immune-mediated disorders. One entry per CDR3 protein results from TCRdb running MiXCR on the 5' RACE reads. This table holds around 80,000 distinct CDR3 sequences, under 13% found once. The sample comprised PBMCs. Receptors were obtained from a middle-aged man in good health. Each CDR3 is given with its conserved first and last residue. Fields, in order: J gene, clone size, D gene, V gene, CDR3 DNA, CDR3 protein. The D gene is left open where the match is weak. Clone sizes are given selectively: once, few, many, or a class where the clone is expanded.

J: TRBJ2-1; size: many; D: -; V: TRBV29-1; DNA: TGCAGCGCCCCCGGACTCAACCTAATCAATGAGCAGTTCTTC; CDR3: CSAPGLNLINEQFF
J: TRBJ2-7; size: many; D: -; V: TRBV5-1; DNA: TGCGCCAGCAGCTTGGGTGGAGGGAACGACGAGCAGTACTTC; CDR3: CASSLGGGNDEQYF
J: TRBJ1-1; size: many; D: TRBD1; V: TRBV20-1; DNA: TGCAGTGCTAGAGATCGGCGGACAGGGGGCTCGAACACTGAAGCTTTCTTT; CDR3: CSARDRRTGGSNTEAFF
J: TRBJ2-3; size: many; D: TRBD2; V: TRBV10-3; DNA: TGTGCCATCGGGAGTAGCGGGGGGTTTACAGATACGCAGTATTTT; CDR3: CAIGSSGGFTDTQYF
J: TRBJ2-5; size: many; D: -; V: TRBV6-1; DNA: TGTGCCAGCAGTCGGAATAGGGGGTGGCGGGAGACCCAGTACTTC; CDR3: CASSRNRGWRETQYF
J: TRBJ1-5; size: many; D: -; V: TRBV4-1; DNA: TGCGCCAGCAGCCAAGTTTATAGCAATCAGCCCCAGCATTTT; CDR3: CASSQVYSNQPQHF
J: TRBJ1-1; size: many; D: -; V: TRBV10-3; DNA: TGTGCCATCGGAAAGGGGTTGAACACTGAAGCTTTCTTT; CDR3: CAIGKGLNTEAFF
J: TRBJ2-2; size: many; D: -; V: TRBV5-1; DNA: TGCGCCAGCAGCTTAAAGGCAGGGAACACGAACACCGGGGAGCTGTTTTTT; CDR3: CASSLKAGNTNTGELFF
J: TRBJ2-2; size: many; D: -; V: TRBV6-1; DNA: TGTGCCACGGGACAACAGAGGGTAAACACCGGGGAGCTGTTTTTT; CDR3: CATGQQRVNTGELFF
J: TRBJ1-6; size: many; D: TRBD1; V: TRBV7-2; DNA: TGTGCCAGCAGCTCATTCGGACAGGGGAACTCACCCCTCCACTTT; CDR3: CASSSFGQGNSPLHF
J: TRBJ2-3; size: many; D: TRBD1; V: TRBV5-1; DNA: TGCGCCAGCAGAGGGGACGGGACAGGGCCGACAGATACGCAGTATTTT; CDR3: CASRGDGTGPTDTQYF
J: TRBJ2-5; size: many; D: -; V: TRBV5-1; DNA: TGCGCCAGCAGCTCAAGTGGACAGAGCCAAGAGACCCAGTACTTC; CDR3: CASSSSGQSQETQYF
J: TRBJ2-1; size: many; D: TRBD2; V: TRBV7-2; DNA: TGTGCCAGCAGCCTCCGGGGACTAGCCTACAATGAGCAGTTCTTC; CDR3: CASSLRGLAYNEQFF
J: TRBJ2-1; size: -; D: TRBD2; V: TRBV5-1; DNA: TGCGCCAGCAGCTTGGTAGCGGGGGAGTACAATGAGCAGTTCTTC; CDR3: CASSLVAGEYNEQFF
J: TRBJ2-1; size: many; D: -; V: TRBV7-3; DNA: TGTGCCAGCAAGGATCAACACAATGAGCAGTTCTTC; CDR3: CASKDQHNEQFF
J: TRBJ2-2; size: many; D: -; V: TRBV9; DNA: TGTGCCAGCACCTTTCTACCAGGGGTTACGAACACCGGGGAGCTGTTTTTT; CDR3: CASTFLPGVTNTGELFF
J: TRBJ2-1; size: many; D: -; V: TRBV5-1; DNA: TGCGCCAGCAGCTTGTCGGGGTCCGATGAGCAGTTCTTC; CDR3: CASSLSGSDEQFF
J: TRBJ2-7; size: many; D: -; V: TRBV20-1; DNA: TGCAGTGCCTCCCCCTACGAGCAGTACTTC; CDR3: CSASPYEQYF
J: TRBJ2-5; size: many; D: TRBD2; V: TRBV5-1; DNA: TGCGCCAGCAGCCTTTCTACTAGCGGGGTACAAGAGACCCAGTACTTC; CDR3: CASSLSTSGVQETQYF
J: TRBJ2-1; size: many; D: TRBD2; V: TRBV4-2; DNA: TGTGCCAGCAGCCAAGGACTAGCGGGCTACAATGAGCAGTTCTTC; CDR3: CASSQGLAGYNEQFF
J: TRBJ2-3; size: many; D: -; V: TRBV20-1; DNA: TGCAGTGCTAGAGACGGGAGTCGGGGAGATACGCAGTATTTT; CDR3: CSARDGSRGDTQYF
J: TRBJ2-1; size: -; D: TRBD2; V: TRBV28; DNA: TGTGCCAGCAGTTTACTAGCGGGAGGCACTTACAATGAGCAGTTCTTC; CDR3: CASSLLAGGTYNEQFF
J: TRBJ2-3; size: many; D: -; V: TRBV14; DNA: TGTGCCAGCAGCCCGTGGGGCCCAGATACGCAGTATTTT; CDR3: CASSPWGPDTQYF
J: TRBJ2-7; size: many; D: TRBD1; V: TRBV9; DNA: TGTGCCAGCAGCGTCACGTCGGGACAGGGGGCCGAGCAGTACTTC; CDR3: CASSVTSGQGAEQYF
J: TRBJ2-1; size: many; D: -; V: TRBV7-9; DNA: TGTGCCAGCAGCTCCAGTGTCCCCTCCTACAATGAGCAGTTCTTC; CDR3: CASSSSVPSYNEQFF
J: TRBJ1-3; size: many; D: TRBD1; V: TRBV20-1; DNA: TGCAGTGGAGCGGGGACAGGAGTAAACACCATATATTTT; CDR3: CSGAGTGVNTIYF
J: TRBJ1-2; size: many; D: -; V: TRBV27; DNA: TGTGCCAGCAGTTTCGCCGGGGGGGGCTATGGCTACACCTTC; CDR3: CASSFAGGGYGYTF
J: TRBJ1-5; size: many; D: -; V: TRBV6-5; DNA: TGTGCCAGCAGTTCCATCAATCAGCCCCAGCATTTT; CDR3: CASSSINQPQHF
J: TRBJ2-7; size: many; D: -; V: TRBV20-1; DNA: TGCAGTGTCCCAAGGGGGACTGGGACCTACGAGCAGTACTTC; CDR3: CSVPRGTGTYEQYF
J: TRBJ2-1; size: many; D: TRBD1; V: TRBV5-1; DNA: TGCGCCAGCAACCCTACAGGGGGCGAATATAATGAGCAGTTCTTC; CDR3: CASNPTGGEYNEQFF
J: TRBJ2-7; size: many; D: -; V: TRBV5-1; DNA: TGCGCCAGCAGCGAACTCAGGACAGTAAACTACGAGCAGTACTTC; CDR3: CASSELRTVNYEQYF
J: TRBJ2-3; size: many; D: TRBD2; V: TRBV7-3; DNA: TGTGCCAGCAGCTTCGGTCTAGCGGGAGCAGATGATACGCAGTATTTT; CDR3: CASSFGLAGADDTQYF
J: TRBJ1-6; size: many; D: -; V: TRBV5-6; DNA: TGTGCCAGCACCCTGGCGATCTATAATTCACCCCTCCACTTT; CDR3: CASTLAIYNSPLHF
J: TRBJ2-7; size: many; D: TRBD2; V: TRBV5-1; DNA: TGCGCCAGCAGCCCGCCGACTAGCGGGGGATCCGACGAGCAGTACTTC; CDR3: CASSPPTSGGSDEQYF
J: TRBJ2-7; size: few; D: -; V: TRBV5-1; DNA: TGCGCCAGCAGCCGACCCCCAGGGGTCGAGCAGTACTTC; CDR3: CASSRPPGVEQYF
J: TRBJ2-3; size: many; D: TRBD1; V: TRBV5-5; DNA: TGTGCCAGCAGCTTGTGGGAAGACAGGGGCACAGATACGCAGTATTTT; CDR3: CASSLWEDRGTDTQYF
J: TRBJ2-7; size: many; D: TRBD2; V: TRBV7-3; DNA: TGTGCCAGCAGCTTAATATACGGGGGGACCTACGAGCAGTACTTC; CDR3: CASSLIYGGTYEQYF
J: TRBJ2-1; size: many; D: TRBD2; V: TRBV28; DNA: TGTGCCAGCAGTTTAAACCCCCACCTAGCGGGAGGGGGCAATGAGCAGTTCTTC; CDR3: CASSLNPHLAGGGNEQFF
J: TRBJ2-5; size: many; D: TRBD2; V: TRBV6-1; DNA: TGTGCCAGCAGTACCGGACTAGCGGGGGCGGGGAAGACCCAGTACTTC; CDR3: CASSTGLAGAGKTQYF
J: TRBJ2-3; size: many; D: TRBD2; V: TRBV6-5; DNA: TGTGCCAGCAGTAATACCGGACTAGCGGGAGTTACGCAGTATTTT; CDR3: CASSNTGLAGVTQYF
J: TRBJ2-7; size: -; D: -; V: TRBV7-9; DNA: TGTGTCAGCAGCTTAGTGGGGCAGGGTCAATTCTACGAGCAGTACTTC; CDR3: CVSSLVGQGQFYEQYF
J: TRBJ2-5; size: -; D: TRBD2; V: TRBV7-9; DNA: TGTGCCAGCAGCCCCAGACTAGCGGGGGGGCCTTTTCAAGAGACCCAGTACTTC; CDR3: CASSPRLAGGPFQETQYF
J: TRBJ2-3; size: many; D: TRBD1; V: TRBV10-3; DNA: TGTGCCATCAGTGAAGGGACAGCCCGATTATCAGATACGCAGTATTTT; CDR3: CAISEGTARLSDTQYF